This T cell receptor beta chain was sequenced for a study of molecular identifiers for immune sequencing clone quantification (dated by TCRdb to between 2018 and 2020). Some background on the complete study: For a replicate experiment, RNA from about 20,000 or 100,000 naive CD8 T cells was divided into five aliquots, of which four were sequenced. The study was a methods study using CD8 T cells to benchmark molecular-identifier clustering-based TCR repertoire sequencing (MIDCIRS) and TCR RNA copy counting.

Libraries of naive CD8 T cells were generated from roughly 21,000 to 960,000 sorted cells, with 10%, 30% or 50% of the purified RNA used. On a BD FACSAria II, naive CD8 T cells were FACS-sorted as CD8+CD4-CCR7+CD45RA+ and collected into RLT Plus buffer. Around 10 TCR copies' worth of Jurkat RNA were spiked into about 19,000-1,000,000 naive CD8 T cell samples to test detection sensitivity. CD8 T cells were enriched using RosetteSep CD8+ T Cell Enrichment Cocktail and Ficoll-Paque, and the enriched cells then underwent ACK red cell lysis. What the research found in general, with its limitations: Highly expanded clone sizes could be underestimated if identical TCR molecules share a barcode. Clones above 20 RNA copies held over 97% of molecules in CMV-specific effector cells but under 1% in naive cells. When barcode sub-clustering was not used, chimeric consensus sequences inflated TCR diversity, with chimeras reaching as high as 47%. About 3 recovered TCR RNA copies per cell were obtained by modeling, versus about ten by digital PCR, implying a capture efficiency of 25% to 30%. Spiked-in Jurkat TCR RNA equal to a single cell's worth was reported to be detectable even within 1,100,000 naive CD8 T cells. Spiked-in Jurkat TCR RNA (approximately 10 copies' worth), which is not part of the donor repertoire, was contained in the naive libraries.

CDR1 GTSNPN and CDR2 SVGIG are derived from the germline V gene (reference sequence). The CDR3 holds 13 amino acids from the cysteine to the phenylalanine. Left in the record is the CDR3 DNA by itself, 39 bases read in frame from the first base. The germline V end is reduced by 5 bases and the J end by 2 bases; junction bases left unmatched: 5. The library was prepared using PCR. Sequencing was performed on an Illumina HiSeq 4000. Preparation of bulk TCR libraries followed a previously described approach, with the TCR primers listed in Table S5. Purification of total RNA was performed with the Qiagen AllPrep DNA/RNA kit. Before analysis, reads from multiple sequencing runs of the same library were pooled. In the authors' own workflow: Reads were retained only if an exact TCR constant sequence was present, and the retained reads were trimmed to 150 nt and grouped according to their 12-nt molecular barcodes. Reads in each barcode group were sub-clustered using a 15% Levenshtein threshold, and a quality-weighted consensus sequence was built for each RNA molecule. Non-functional sequences were removed, as were lower-count sequences one edit away from another. Based on a fit of two negative binomial distributions, barcode sub-clusters having less than 20% of the maximum read count were discarded. TCRdb handled the public reads itself, with Q25 trimming in fastp and clone calling in MiXCR, and kept productive beta chains. One record per CDR3 amino acid sequence lists the most common genes and DNA. The authors' filters were not applied to this entry. This sample lists about 640,000 distinct CDR3 sequences; 20% were detected once. The ten largest clonotypes hold roughly 0.85% of the sample.

As regards this clonotype: Its antigen is unknown. One base away there is no much larger clone; base qualities are not given.

The sample taken for sequencing was naive CD8+ T cells from blood, with Jurkat cell RNA spiked in. The intended sense of this specimen's cell subset or site label: FACS-sorted CD8+CD4-CCR7+CD45RA+ naive T cells. The receptor's source is a human donor in good health. Some libraries in this study had Jurkat cell RNA spiked in. The chain is assembled from TRBV30 and TRBJ1-2; 7 bases in the middle match TRBD1. The CDR3 corresponds to CAWSPDRNYGYTF. In nucleotides, the sequence is TGTGCCTGGTCCCCGGACAGGAACTATGGCTACACCTTC.